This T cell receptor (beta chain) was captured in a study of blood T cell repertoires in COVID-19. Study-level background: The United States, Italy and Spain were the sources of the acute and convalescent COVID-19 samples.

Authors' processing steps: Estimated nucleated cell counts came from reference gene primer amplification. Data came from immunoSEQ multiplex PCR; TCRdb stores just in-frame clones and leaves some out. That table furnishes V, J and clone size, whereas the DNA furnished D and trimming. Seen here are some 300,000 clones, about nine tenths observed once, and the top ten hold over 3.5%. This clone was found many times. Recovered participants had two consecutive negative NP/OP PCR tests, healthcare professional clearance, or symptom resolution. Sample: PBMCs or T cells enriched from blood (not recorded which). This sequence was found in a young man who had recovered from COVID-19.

The CDR3: CASSQEGQASEAQYF. CDR3 nucleotides: TGTGCCAGCAGCCAAGAGGGACAGGCCTCCGAGGCCCAGTACTTC. The chain carries TRBV4-2 and TRBJ2-5, with 8 nucleotides matching TRBD1. J lost 9 bases, V lost 0 bases, and 9 bases had no gene match. Germline values: CDR1 LGHNA, CDR2 YNFKEQ. CDR3 length equals 15 residues.